This TCR beta chain came from a study of post-analysis software for immune sequencing data. Study-wide results and limits: A few TRBV segments appeared more often in patients than in controls, and TRBV5-6, TRBV5-1 and TRBV20-1 were among these.

The V and J ends lost 5 bases and 0 bases respectively, with 10 bases between them. CDR1 and CDR2 from the germline V gene are DFQATT and SNEGSKA (reference sequence). CDR3 length equals 13 residues. Built from TCR beta cDNA, the libraries had unique molecular identifiers in them. A population of roughly 0.85 to 11 million T cells gave rise to roughly 490,000 cDNA molecules. TCRdb recomputed calls from the PCR reads with MiXCR, one row per CDR3 protein. The repertoire holds roughly 410,000 distinct CDR3 sequences, with about a third as singletons. Worth noting for this clonotype: The antigen is undetermined.

The source material was blood. This rearrangement joins TRBV20-1 to TRBJ1-1; no clear D. The clonotype was recovered from a girl under 18 with multiple sclerosis. The CDR3, as DNA: TGCAGTGCTCTAGGTGTCGTGAACACTGAAGCTTTCTTT. This gives the protein CSALGVVNTEAFF.